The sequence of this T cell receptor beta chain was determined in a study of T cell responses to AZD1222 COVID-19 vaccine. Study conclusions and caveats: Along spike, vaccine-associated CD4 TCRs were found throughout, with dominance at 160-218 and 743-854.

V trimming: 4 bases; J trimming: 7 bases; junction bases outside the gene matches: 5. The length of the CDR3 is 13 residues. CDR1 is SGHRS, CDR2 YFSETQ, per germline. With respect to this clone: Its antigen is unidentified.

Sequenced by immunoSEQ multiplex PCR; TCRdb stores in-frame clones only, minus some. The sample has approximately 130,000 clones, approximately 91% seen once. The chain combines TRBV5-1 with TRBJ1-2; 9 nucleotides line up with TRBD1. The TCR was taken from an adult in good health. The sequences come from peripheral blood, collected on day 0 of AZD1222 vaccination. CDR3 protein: CASSPGQGVGYTF. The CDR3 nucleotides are TGCGCCAGCAGCCCGGGACAGGGCGTTGGCTACACCTTC.